These 8 T cell receptor beta chains originate from one sample sequenced in a study of technical replicates of blood from several donors. Only in-frame clones appear in the TCRdb table, and some are missing; sequencing was by immunoSEQ multiplex PCR. This table holds roughly 80,000 clones, around nine tenths found once. The sequencing sample was made of T cells isolated from PBMCs. The receptors here all came from a human donor in good health.

The chain links TRBV21-1 to TRBJ2-7; the table names TRBD1, a call not compared with the DNA. TRBV21-1 is listed as a pseudogene. This CDR3 contains 16 residues. DNA for the CDR3: TGTGCCAGCAGCAAGGGGGCGTGGCGCGGAACCTACGAGCAGTACTTC. It specifies CASSKGAWRGTYEQYF.

The chain joins TRBV28 to TRBJ1-4, with TRBD1 matching over 7 bases. Per germline, CDR1 MDHEN and CDR2 SYDVKM. The CDR3 has 14 residues. The V gene end was trimmed by 4 bases and the J gene end by 5 bases; junction bases not matched to a gene: 4. Here the CDR3 reads CASSSDRRNEKLFF. In DNA form, the CDR3 reads TGTGCCAGCAGTTCGGACAGGAGGAATGAAAAACTGTTTTTT.

The chain has TRBV29-1 and TRBJ2-1; 7 bases agree with TRBD1. Trimming at V came to 1 base and at J to 3 bases, leaving 3 bases not matched to a gene. CDR3 length: 14 residues. CDR1 and CDR2 from the germline V gene are SQVTM and ANQGSEA. CDR3 coding DNA: TGCAGCGTTGAAGGACAGGGATACTACAATGAGCAGTTCTTC. It specifies CSVEGQGYYNEQFF.

The CDR3 DNA reads as TGTGCCAGCAGCCAAGATTTTCGGGGGACCACAGATACGCAGTATTTT. Protein: CASSQDFRGTTDTQYF. The chain combines TRBV4-2 with TRBJ2-3; perhaps TRBD2 as D (6 bases). Per the germline V gene, CDR1 is LGHNA and CDR2 is YNFKEQ. CDR3 size: 16 residues. Trimming took off 0 bases at V and 2 bases at J, with 12 bases between the two ends.

The V gene is TRBV7-2, the J gene TRBJ1-1, with D tentatively TRBD1 (6 bases). Trimming pared 3 bases from V and 1 base from J, leaving 6 bases between. CDR1 is SGHTA and CDR2 is FQGNSA in the germline V gene. This CDR3 is built from 13 residues. The DNA for the CDR3 is TGTGCCAGCAGCTTCAGGGGGAACACTGAAGCTTTCTTT. This sequence encodes CASSFRGNTEAFF.

This clone has a count of ten or more. This chain connects TRBV11-3 to TRBJ1-5, with D possibly TRBD1 on 6 matching bases. CDR3 length: 15 amino acids. Trimming left V 3 bases short and J 6 bases short, with 15 bases between. Germline assignment: CDR1 SGHNT and CDR2 YENEEA. DNA of the CDR3: TGTGCCAGCAGCTTCAGAGGGGGATATTGTCAGCCCCAGCATTTT. It codes for CASSFRGGYCQPQHF.

This rearrangement joins TRBV5-4 to TRBJ2-7, with no clear D. The CDR3 spans 11 residues. The V and J ends lost 1 base and 6 bases respectively, with 5 bases between them. From germline, CDR1 is SGHNT and CDR2 YYREEE (reference sequence). The CDR3: CASSLTSEQYF. In DNA form, the CDR3 reads TGTGCCAGCAGCTTGACAAGCGAGCAGTACTTC.

This chain joins TRBV6-5 and TRBJ1-3; unclear D gene. V was cut by 6 bases and J by 0 bases, with 12 bases left in between. CDR3 size: 15 residues. The germline V gene has CDR1 MNHEY and CDR2 SVGAGI. CDR3 bases: TGTGCCAGCAGGGACGGACTAAACTCTGGAAACACCATATATTTT. Its protein product is CASRDGLNSGNTIYF.